Shown below are 8 T cell receptor beta chains from a single sample sequenced in a study of graft-versus-host responses after intestinal transplantation. For these receptors, no antigen is known. Sequencing used immunoSEQ multiplex PCR; TCRdb keeps in-frame clones, though not all of them. The sample contains about 110,000 clones, approximately 92% of which appear only once. Sequencing used unstimulated CD4+ T cells sorted from spleen or lymph node cells, obtained before transplant. The receptors derive from a human donor who was the organ donor for an intestinal transplant.

J is TRBJ2-5 and V is TRBV9; tentatively, D is TRBD2 (5 bases). The CDR3 runs to 13 residues. Trimming cost V 4 bases and J 2 bases, with 9 bases left between them. Germline V gene sequence: CDR1 SGDLS, CDR2 YYNGEE. The CDR3 loop is CASSLRGQETQYF. CDR3 nucleotide sequence: TGTGCCAGCAGCCTTAGAGGGCAAGAGACCCAGTACTTC.

The chain is built from TRBV10-2 and TRBJ2-3, with 11 bases that match TRBD2. Trimming removed 4 bases from V and 5 bases from J; junction bases left unmatched: 2. The V gene's germline CDR1 is WSHSY and CDR2 SAAADI. CDR3 length: 14 amino acids. The CDR3 sequence: CASSGLAGGDTQYF. The CDR3 bases are TGCGCCAGCAGTGGCCTAGCGGGAGGAGATACGCAGTATTTT.

V usage is TRBV10-3 and J usage is TRBJ1-3, with D unresolved. Trimming took off 4 bases at V and 9 bases at J, with 10 bases between the two ends. Germline values: CDR1 ENHRY, CDR2 SYGVKD. This CDR3 is built from 12 residues. CDR3 sequence (DNA): TGTGCCATCAGTGGGTTGGAGGGCACCATATATTTT. Its translation: CAISGLEGTIYF.

V is TRBV30 and J is TRBJ1-4; D gene unclear. This CDR3 is 14 amino acids long. V lost 2 bases, J lost 5 bases, and 12 bases lay in between. The V gene's germline CDR1 is GTSNPN and CDR2 SVGIG (reference sequence). The CDR3 spells CAWSPLRSNEKLFF. The CDR3 DNA reads TGTGCCTGGAGTCCCCTGCGGAGCAATGAAAAACTGTTTTTT.

The rearrangement joins TRBV5-4 to TRBJ2-6; 10 bases fit TRBD1. Looked up from germline, CDR1 is SGHNT and CDR2 is YYREEE (reference sequence). This CDR3 contains 17 residues. With 4 bases clipped from V and 0 bases from J, the junction kept 4 bases outside the gene matches. Here the CDR3 reads CASSRDRGSSGANVLTF. CDR3 coding DNA: TGTGCCAGCAGCCGGGACAGGGGATCCTCTGGGGCCAACGTCCTGACTTTC.

This chain connects TRBV30 to TRBJ2-5; either TRBD1 or TRBD2 may fit D (6 bases each). V was pared by 2 bases and J by 4 bases, with 11 bases between. The CDR3 is made up of 13 amino acids. Germline loops: CDR1 GTSNPN, CDR2 SVGIG (reference sequence). DNA for the CDR3: TGTGCCTGGAGTCTAGGGGGGAGAGAGACCCAGTACTTC. Its translation is CAWSLGGRETQYF. The full variable domain, in which reference TRBV30 and TRBJ2-5 provide the parts outside the CDR3, is SQTIHQWPATLVQPVGSPLSLECTVEGTSNPNLYWYRQAAGRGLQLLFYSVGIGQISSEVPQNLSASRPQDRQFILSSKKLLLSDSGFYLCAWSLGGRETQYFGPGTRLLVL.

This chain uses TRBV6-5 with TRBJ2-2; D is perhaps TRBD1 (6 bases). The CDR3 covers 16 residues. Germline assignment: CDR1 MNHEY and CDR2 SVGAGI. Trimming took 0 bases from V and 5 from J, leaving 13 bases between them. In nucleotides, the CDR3 is TGTGCCAGCAGTTACTCGTTGCCAGGGGAAACCGGGGAGCTGTTTTTT. Its protein product is CASSYSLPGETGELFF.

The V gene is TRBV11-2, the J gene TRBJ1-4; weak D call: TRBD1 (5 bases). Trimming left V 4 bases short and J 8 bases short, with 14 bases between. Germline assignment: CDR1 SGHAT and CDR2 FQNNGV. The CDR3 is 14 residues long. CDR3: CASSSPGHKEKLFF. DNA of the CDR3: TGTGCCAGCAGCTCCCCGGGGCACAAAGAAAAACTGTTTTTT.